Each of the 23 T cell receptor beta chains below was sequenced from the same sample in a study of cytomegalovirus exposure and HLA in healthy donors. PCR used 60 Vbeta primers and 13 Jbeta primers. Method: immunoSEQ multiplex PCR; TCRdb's copy keeps in-frame clones and lacks some. In the table there are roughly 160,000 clones, 85% of which are singletons. The sequencing input was PBMCs. These receptors were collected from a boy aged 2 to 10 in good health and CMV-seronegative.

J is TRBJ2-5 and V is TRBV27; D ambiguous. This CDR3 has 13 residues. The germline V gene encodes CDR1 MNHEY and CDR2 SMNVEV (reference sequence). Trimming left V 3 bases short and J 2 bases short, with 7 bases between. CDR3 sequence: CASSLYTQETQYF. The CDR3 DNA sequence: TGTGCCAGCAGTTTGTACACACAAGAGACCCAGTACTTC.

The CDR3 spells CASSELQGKAFF. Here the CDR3 DNA reads TGTGCCAGCAGTGAACTGCAGGGGAAAGCTTTCTTT. The chain joins TRBV6-5 to TRBJ1-1, with a tentative D call TRBD1 (6 bases). The CDR3 runs to 12 residues. Germline-derived CDR1 and CDR2 are MNHEY and SVGAGI. V lost 5 bases to trimming and J lost 9 bases, with 13 bases between them.

The sample holds a few counts of this clone. The chain uses TRBV27 and TRBJ2-4, with 8 bases aligning to TRBD1. This CDR3 is 15 amino acids long. The germline gives CDR1 MNHEY, CDR2 SMNVEV (reference sequence). The V segment lost 9 bases and the J segment 1 base; nucleotides outside the gene matches: 8. The DNA of the CDR3 is TGTGCCAGGGGAGGACGACAGGGGGCCAAAAACATTCAGTACTTC. Protein sequence: CARGGRQGAKNIQYF.

This clone has more than one count but fewer than ten. V is TRBV18 and J is TRBJ2-1, with D possibly being TRBD1 (6 bases). The CDR3 consists of 14 residues. V lost 3 bases and J 2 bases, leaving 8 bases between the germline ends. CDR1 and CDR2 (germline): KGHSH, LQKENI. The CDR3 DNA follows: TGTGCCAGCTCACCGACAGGTGCCTACAATGAGCAGTTCTTC. Protein product: CASSPTGAYNEQFF.

The CDR3 DNA is TGCGCCAGCAGCTCGCGAGCTTTGATTGAGCAGTTCTTC. Amino acid sequence: CASSSRALIEQFF. This chain links TRBV5-1 with TRBJ2-1, with no clear D. The germline CDR1 and CDR2 sequences are SGHRS and YFSETQ. This CDR3 region has 13 residues. V shed 3 bases and J shed 9 bases, with 13 bases lying between them.

This chain connects TRBV6-6 to TRBJ2-1; D is unresolved. Germline CDR1 MNHNY, CDR2 SVGAGI (reference sequence). Trimming shortened V by 5 bases and J by 6 bases, and 8 bases separated the two germline ends. This CDR3 region has 12 residues. CDR3 residues: CASSPYFNEQFF. CDR3 DNA: TGTGCCAGCAGTCCTTACTTCAATGAGCAGTTCTTC.

CDR3 DNA sequence: TGTGCCAGCAGTTTAGCCGGGAGCTCTGGAAACACCATATATTTT. Translated, it gives CASSLAGSSGNTIYF. This chain links TRBV28 with TRBJ1-3; D remains ambiguous. Germline CDR1 reads MDHEN; CDR2 reads SYDVKM. The CDR3 runs to 15 residues. Trimming stripped 2 bases from V and 0 bases from J, with 8 bases between.

This sequence joins TRBV28 and TRBJ1-1; D is perhaps TRBD1 (5 bases). CDR3 length: 15 amino acids. Germline V gives CDR1 MDHEN, CDR2 SYDVKM. V lost 6 bases and J 1 base, leaving 15 bases between the germline ends. CDR3 coding DNA: TGTGCCAGCAGGGACGGAGGGGCGGGGAACACTGAAGCTTTCTTT. Protein: CASRDGGAGNTEAFF.

V gene TRBV5-1 combines with J gene TRBJ1-6, with a tentative D call TRBD1 (5 bases). The CDR3 is 14 amino acids. The V and J ends lost 4 bases and 4 bases respectively, with 9 bases between them. Germline V lookup: CDR1 SGHRS, CDR2 YFSETQ. The CDR3 DNA sequence: TGCGCCAGCAGCCCGGACACGTATAATTCACCCCTCCACTTT. This gives the protein CASSPDTYNSPLHF. Drawing the rest from reference TRBV5-1 and TRBJ1-6, the complete variable domain is KAGVTQTPRYLIKTRGQQVTLSCSPISGHRSVSWYQQTPGQGLQFLFEYFSETQRNKGNFPGRFSGRQFSNSRSEMNVSTLELGDSALYLCASSPDTYNSPLHFGNGTRLTVT.

V gene TRBV5-1 combines with J gene TRBJ1-4; D uncertain. The CDR3 consists of 18 residues. In germline, CDR1 is SGHRS, CDR2 YFSETQ. Trimming cost V 5 bases and J 0 bases, with 20 bases left between them. The CDR3: CASRGPGPPFATNEKLFF. CDR3 nucleotides: TGCGCCAGCAGGGGTCCAGGCCCCCCATTTGCAACTAATGAAAAACTGTTTTTT.

The J gene is TRBJ1-1, the V gene TRBV30; tentative D call: TRBD1 (6 bases). The V gene's germline CDR1 is GTSNPN and CDR2 SVGIG (reference sequence). The V gene lost 1 base and the J gene lost 7 bases, with 10 bases spanning the gap. The CDR3 consists of 12 residues. CDR3 nucleotide sequence: TGTGCCTGGAGTGGGGAGGGGGATGAAGCTTTCTTT. Protein sequence: CAWSGEGDEAFF.

The V call is TRBV9, the J call TRBJ2-2; 9 bases agree with TRBD1. The CDR3 runs 16 residues. V lost 2 bases to trimming and J lost 4 bases; unmatched junction nucleotides: 6. Germline CDR1 and CDR2: SGDLS and YYNGEE. CDR3 in DNA: TGTGCCAGCAGCGTTAATACAGGGGGCGTCACCGGGGAGCTGTTTTTT. It specifies CASSVNTGGVTGELFF.

This clone was found once. The chain links TRBV19 to TRBJ1-5, with D possibly being TRBD1 (5 bases). Germline V gene data show CDR1 as LNHDA and CDR2 as SQIVND (reference sequence). V was pared by 1 base and J by 4 bases, with 8 bases between. This CDR3 is built from 14 residues. The CDR3 DNA follows: TGTGCCAGTAGTATAGGCCGGGGGAATCAGCCCCAGCATTTT. It codes for CASSIGRGNQPQHF.

This clone was recorded a few times. The V call is TRBV28, the J call TRBJ2-7; 9 bases match TRBD1. There are 17 residues in the CDR3. The germline V gene encodes CDR1 MDHEN and CDR2 SYDVKM. With V trimmed by 3 bases and J by 2 bases, 11 bases remained unmatched. The CDR3 protein is CASSFLRTGALPYEQYF. The CDR3 DNA follows: TGTGCCAGCAGTTTTCTTCGGACAGGGGCGCTACCCTACGAGCAGTACTTC.

V and J are TRBV9 and TRBJ2-1; no clear D gene. The V gene lost 0 bases and the J gene lost 0 bases, with 7 bases spanning the gap. CDR1 and CDR2 (germline): SGDLS, YYNGEE. The CDR3 is 15 amino acids. CDR3 region: CASSVAVRSYNEQFF. CDR3 coding DNA: TGTGCCAGCAGCGTAGCCGTCCGCTCCTACAATGAGCAGTTCTTC.

V gene TRBV28 combines with J gene TRBJ2-2; D gene uncertain. The CDR3 has 17 amino acids. Germline CDR1 is MDHEN and CDR2 is SYDVKM. Deletions cut 2 bases from V and 7 bases from J, with 20 bases between. The DNA of the CDR3 is TGTGCCAGCAGTTTACCCTTGCGTGAGTGGTTCGGCGGGGAGCTGTTTTTT. This gives the protein CASSLPLREWFGGELFF.

The V and J genes are TRBV7-9 and TRBJ1-1; tentative D call: TRBD1 (6 bases). This CDR3 comprises 14 residues. Germline V CDR1 and CDR2: SEHNR, FQNEAQ (reference sequence). V was shortened by 2 bases and J by 6 bases, with 13 bases between the two germline ends. The CDR3 coding sequence is TGTGCCAGCAGCTTACTAGGGGGAAGGTCTGAAGCTTTCTTT. This translates into CASSLLGGRSEAFF. Based on the CDR3 plus reference TRBV7-9 and TRBJ1-1, the full variable domain is DTGVSQNPRHKITKRGQNVTFRCDPISEHNRLYWYRQTLGQGPEFLTYFQNEAQLEKSRLLSDRFSAERPKGSFSTLEIQRTEQGDSAMYLCASSLLGGRSEAFFGQGTRLTVV.

The chain is built from TRBV6-1 and TRBJ1-1; possible D gene TRBD1, 5 bases. CDR3 length: 13 residues. From germline, CDR1 is MNHNS and CDR2 SASEGT. Trimming pared 4 bases from V and 4 bases from J, leaving 10 bases between. CDR3 sequence: CASSVAGGTEAFF. Here the CDR3 DNA reads TGTGCCAGCAGTGTAGCGGGGGGCACTGAAGCTTTCTTT.

This clone turned up a few times. The chain links TRBV25-1 to TRBJ2-2; D is unresolved. Trimming left V 6 bases short and J 0 bases short, with 11 bases between. There are 15 residues in the CDR3. The V gene's germline CDR1 is MGHDK and CDR2 SYGVNS. The CDR3 DNA reads as TGTGCCAGCAGGGGCGTACCTCCGAACACCGGGGAGCTGTTTTTT. This sequence encodes CASRGVPPNTGELFF.

The chain joins TRBV30 to TRBJ1-5; 7 nucleotides align to TRBD1. Germline-derived CDR1 and CDR2 are GTSNPN and SVGIG (reference sequence). V dropped 2 bases and J dropped 1; count of bases not matched to a gene: 2. The CDR3 runs to 14 residues. The CDR3 loop is CAWSLGQSNQPQHF. The CDR3 DNA reads as TGTGCCTGGAGTCTGGGACAGAGCAATCAGCCCCAGCATTTT.

The table lists this clone with a few counts. The chain employs TRBV11-1 and TRBJ2-3, with a tentative D call TRBD1 (7 bases). The germline V gene encodes CDR1 SGHAT and CDR2 FQDESV (reference sequence). Trimming shortened V by 7 bases and J by 2 bases, and 16 bases separated the two germline ends. This CDR3 has 15 amino acids. CDR3 DNA: TGTGCCAGCACCGACGACAGGGACTCCACAGATACGCAGTATTTT. Translating gives CASTDDRDSTDTQYF.

The V and J genes are TRBV6-4 and TRBJ2-6, with TRBD1 as a possible D gene (5 bases). This CDR3 has 14 residues. The V end was cut by 6 bases, the J end by 1 base, with 7 bases between. Per the germline V gene, CDR1 is MRHNA and CDR2 is SNTAGT. This chain's CDR3 is CASSSGSGANVLTF. As DNA, the CDR3 is TGTGCCAGCAGCTCAGGGTCTGGGGCCAACGTCCTGACTTTC.

The chain carries TRBV28 and TRBJ1-1, with no clear D. The V and J ends lost 6 bases and 1 base respectively, with 12 bases between them. This CDR3 is built from 14 residues. Germline-derived CDR1 and CDR2 are MDHEN and SYDVKM. CDR3 region: CASRQTTSNTEAFF. The CDR3 DNA reads as TGTGCCAGCAGACAGACAACCTCGAACACTGAAGCTTTCTTT.